These 28 T cell receptor beta chains were sequenced from one sample in a study of blood T cell repertoires in COVID-19 (dated by TCRdb to about 2020). The library came from the immunoSEQ multiplex PCR assay. TCRdb took over this immuneACCESS table, retaining in-frame rearrangements with V and J assigned. Such tables are incomplete; in checked studies, under half of the missing clones stem from an unresolved V gene, and the remainder is unexplained. This sample is represented by roughly 230,000 clones; more than 65% of them were singletons. The ten largest clones take up less than 4% of the sample. Input material: peripheral blood. The receptors here all came from a woman of 80 years or more with acute or convalescent COVID-19.

The rearrangement links TRBV7-2 to TRBJ2-3, with 15 bases identical to TRBD2. V was pared by 6 bases and J by 4 bases, with 5 bases of the junction left unmatched. CDR1 and CDR2 (germline): SGHTA, FQGNSA. The CDR3 runs to 16 residues. The CDR3 region has the DNA TGTGCCAGCAGAGTTGGACTAGCGGGGGGGCCAGATACGCAGTATTTT. Amino acids: CASRVGLAGGPDTQYF. The variable domain in full, completed from reference TRBV7-2 and TRBJ2-3, reads GAGVSQSPSNKVTEKGKDVELRCDPISGHTALYWYRQSLGQGLEFLIYFQGNSAPDKSGLPSDRFSAERTGGSVSTLTIQRTQQEDSAVYLCASRVGLAGGPDTQYFGPGTRLTVL.

Only one count was recorded for this clone. V is TRBV29-1 and J is TRBJ2-5, with 10 bases lining up with TRBD2. V lost 8 bases to trimming and J lost 4 bases; unmatched junction nucleotides: 10. Germline V CDR1 and CDR2: SQVTM, ANQGSEA. The CDR3 length is 14 residues. For the CDR3, the DNA is TGCAGCTCTAGGCAGCGGGGGGGCCGAGAGACCCAGTACTTC. Translated: CSSRQRGGRETQYF.

J is TRBJ2-5 and V is TRBV29-1; 8 bases line up with TRBD1. With 4 bases clipped from V and 2 bases from J, the junction kept 6 bases outside the gene matches. The CDR3 contains 14 residues. CDR1 SQVTM and CDR2 ANQGSEA come from the germline V gene. Here the CDR3 reads CSVVGRGPQETQYF. The CDR3 DNA is TGCAGCGTTGTTGGCAGGGGGCCTCAAGAGACCCAGTACTTC.

The V gene is TRBV29-1, the J gene TRBJ1-2, with D maybe TRBD1 (5 bases). This CDR3 comprises 11 residues. The germline V gene has CDR1 SQVTM and CDR2 ANQGSEA. The CDR3: CAGGEAYGYTF. The CDR3 nucleotides are TGCGCCGGGGGGGAGGCCTATGGCTACACCTTC.

The genes are TRBV7-3 and TRBJ2-6, with TRBD1 as a possible D gene (5 bases). V lost 1 base to trimming and J lost 2 bases, with 9 bases between them. CDR1 and CDR2 from the germline V gene are SGHTA and FQGTGA. The CDR3 is 16 residues long. The CDR3 DNA follows: TGTGCCAGCAGCTTAAGAGCCAGGGCTGGGGCCAACGTCCTGACTTTC. As protein: CASSLRARAGANVLTF.

The genes are TRBV9 and TRBJ2-5, with 14 bases aligning to TRBD2. Germline CDR1 is SGDLS and CDR2 is YYNGEE. The CDR3 is 17 residues long. V was clipped by 3 bases and J by 2 bases; unmatched bases: 6. This CDR3 reads CASSAGTSGGLQETQYF. CDR3 nucleotide sequence: TGTGCCAGCAGCGCCGGGACTAGCGGGGGACTTCAAGAGACCCAGTACTTC.

The rearrangement uses TRBV5-1 and TRBJ2-7; a weak D match, TRBD2 (6 bases). CDR1 and CDR2 (germline): SGHRS, YFSETQ. The V end lost 5 bases, the J end lost 6 bases, and 18 bases lay between the germline ends. This CDR3 spans 14 amino acids. The chain's CDR3 is CASRGDSVSVEQYF. For the CDR3, the DNA is TGCGCCAGCAGGGGGGACTCAGTATCGGTCGAGCAGTACTTC.

The rearrangement links TRBV10-1 to TRBJ1-1; a possible D gene is TRBD1 (5 bases). Trimming took 10 bases from V and 4 from J, leaving 16 bases between them. Germline CDR1 reads WNHNN; CDR2 reads SYGVQD (reference sequence). This CDR3 has 13 amino acids. The CDR3 reads CAIIGHPGTEAFF. In DNA, the CDR3 is TGCGCCATCATCGGACATCCGGGCACTGAAGCTTTCTTT.

The chain carries TRBV5-6 and TRBJ1-2, with unresolved D. V was pared by 5 bases and J by 5 bases, with 16 bases between. The CDR3 extends over 14 amino acids. Germline-derived CDR1 and CDR2 are SGHDT and YYEEEE. DNA for the CDR3: TGTGCCAGCAGTCTGGGCGCCGCTCCATATGGCTACACCTTC. Translated: CASSLGAAPYGYTF.

This clone was seen a handful of times. The identical CDR3 is also encoded by other nucleotide sequences in the sample. The J gene is TRBJ1-2, the V gene TRBV28; 7 bases align to TRBD1. The CDR3 loop spans 14 amino acids. The junction had 6 bases not matched to a gene; V was cut back by 4 bases and J by 4 bases. Looked up from germline, CDR1 is MDHEN and CDR2 is SYDVKM. The CDR3 reads CASSSPGQTYGYTF. CDR3 nucleotides: TGTGCCAGCAGTTCCCCGGGACAGACCTATGGCTACACCTTC.

The chain couples TRBV11-3 to TRBJ2-7; D gene uncertain. CDR1 and CDR2 (germline): SGHNT, YENEEA. CDR3 length: 12 residues. V was trimmed by 4 bases and J by 0 bases, leaving 4 bases between them. The chain's CDR3 is CASSSSSYEQYF. The DNA for the CDR3 is TGTGCCAGCAGCTCGAGCTCCTACGAGCAGTACTTC.

The chain recombines TRBV30 with TRBJ1-4; 10 positions match TRBD1. This CDR3 spans 18 amino acids. Germline-derived CDR1 and CDR2 are GTSNPN and SVGIG (reference sequence). Losses at the gene ends were 2 bases for V and 0 bases for J; bases not matched to a gene: 9. This CDR3 reads CAWSIRDRGRPTNEKLFF. CDR3 bases: TGTGCCTGGAGTATCCGGGACAGGGGAAGACCAACTAATGAAAAACTGTTTTTT.

The V call is TRBV28, the J call TRBJ1-1, with D possibly being TRBD1 (6 bases). Germline V gives CDR1 MDHEN, CDR2 SYDVKM. The CDR3 has 12 amino acids. With 6 bases removed from V and 4 bases from J, the gap between germline ends came to 9 bases. CDR3 sequence: CASRQGGTEAFF. The DNA of the CDR3 is TGTGCCAGCAGACAGGGTGGCACTGAAGCTTTCTTT.

This chain connects TRBV6-5 to TRBJ1-1; TRBD1 agrees at 7 bases. The CDR3 runs 15 residues. V dropped 3 bases and J dropped 1; count of bases not matched to a gene: 5. Germline-derived CDR1 and CDR2 are MNHEY and SVGAGI. The DNA of the CDR3 is TGTGCCAGCAGTTATAGACAGGGAAGGAACACTGAAGCTTTCTTT. Translated: CASSYRQGRNTEAFF.

The chain couples TRBV27 to TRBJ1-5; 10 bases fit TRBD1. CDR3 size: 18 residues. Trimming took 5 bases from V and 2 from J; bases not matched to a gene: 12. Germline values: CDR1 MNHEY, CDR2 SMNVEV (reference sequence). CDR3: CASSTRWTGGGGNQPQHF. In DNA, the CDR3 is TGTGCCAGCAGTACACGGTGGACAGGGGGTGGGGGCAATCAGCCCCAGCATTTT.

The V and J genes are TRBV4-1 and TRBJ1-2; D gene uncertain. This CDR3 is 14 amino acids long. Per the germline V gene, CDR1 is MGHRA and CDR2 is YSYEKL. Trimming took 2 bases from V and 4 from J, leaving 11 bases between them. CDR3 residues: CASSQSRLPYGYTF. The CDR3 region has the DNA TGCGCCAGCAGCCAATCCCGGTTACCCTATGGCTACACCTTC.

This clone came up once. The V gene is TRBV6-5, the J gene TRBJ1-1; D is undetermined. Germline V gives CDR1 MNHEY, CDR2 SVGAGI. V lost 0 bases and J 1 base, leaving 9 bases between the germline ends. The CDR3 has 15 residues. CDR3 bases: TGTGCCAGCAGTTACTCGAGCCAGGCGAACACTGAAGCTTTCTTT. The encoded protein is CASSYSSQANTEAFF.

The J gene is TRBJ1-2, the V gene TRBV6-1, with 8 bases identical to TRBD1. The CDR3 has 17 amino acids. V shed 2 bases, J shed 1 base, and the junction held 9 bases outside the gene matches. CDR1 MNHNS and CDR2 SASEGT come from the germline V gene. The CDR3 here is CASSEYQGASRNYGYTF. CDR3 nucleotide sequence: TGTGCCAGCAGTGAATACCAGGGGGCCTCGCGTAACTATGGCTACACCTTC.

V is TRBV10-3 and J is TRBJ1-2; 9 nucleotides agree with TRBD1. V shed 6 bases, J shed 4 bases, and the junction held 6 bases outside the gene matches. Germline V gives CDR1 ENHRY, CDR2 SYGVKD. The CDR3 contains 14 residues. The CDR3 is CAISPGQGAYGYTF. As DNA, the CDR3 is TGTGCCATCAGCCCGGGACAGGGAGCCTATGGCTACACCTTC.

V gene TRBV18 combines with J gene TRBJ2-4; D is possibly TRBD2 (5 bases). The germline V and J ends were trimmed by 4 bases and 8 bases, with 12 bases remaining between them. The germline gives CDR1 KGHSH, CDR2 LQKENI. The length of the CDR3 is 13 residues. In nucleotides, the CDR3 is TGTGCCAGCTCACTTTTACTGGAGGACATTCAGTACTTC. This gives the protein CASSLLLEDIQYF.

The chain couples TRBV5-1 to TRBJ2-7; D gene unclear. Looked up from germline, CDR1 is SGHRS and CDR2 is YFSETQ. The CDR3 loop spans 11 amino acids. The V end lost 3 bases, the J end lost 1 base, and 2 bases lay between the germline ends. For the CDR3, the DNA is TGCGCCAGCAGCTCTTCCTACGAGCAGTACTTC. It encodes CASSSSYEQYF.

The rearrangement links TRBV11-1 to TRBJ2-5; D might be TRBD1 (6 bases). The germline V and J ends were trimmed by 5 bases and 7 bases, with 14 bases remaining between them. The CDR3 sequence is 13 residues long. CDR1 SGHAT and CDR2 FQDESV come from the germline V gene (reference sequence). The CDR3 loop is CASSPRTDGTQYF. The CDR3 nucleotides are TGTGCCAGCAGCCCTCGGACAGATGGGACCCAGTACTTC.

The chain joins TRBV5-1 to TRBJ2-2; tentatively, D is TRBD1 (6 bases). The germline CDR1 and CDR2 sequences are SGHRS and YFSETQ. This CDR3 is 15 amino acids long. The V end lost 4 bases, the J end lost 6 bases, and 16 bases lay between the germline ends. CDR3 sequence: CASSPAQGKPGELFF. CDR3 DNA: TGCGCCAGCAGCCCAGCACAGGGTAAACCCGGGGAGCTGTTTTTT.

The chain carries TRBV12-3 or TRBV12-4 and TRBJ1-1; tentative D call: TRBD1 (5 bases). The CDR3 consists of 10 residues. The V end was cut by 8 bases, the J end by 9 bases, with 10 bases between. The CDR3, as DNA: TGTGCCAGCGGACGGACACAAGCTTTCTTT. It specifies CASGRTQAFF.

J is TRBJ1-1 and V is TRBV7-9; TRBD1 matches 8 bases. The germline gives CDR1 SEHNR, CDR2 FQNEAQ (reference sequence). V gave up 1 base and J gave up 5 bases; unmatched junction bases: 6. The CDR3 has 15 amino acids. CDR3 coding DNA: TGTGCCAGCAGCTTAGGGCAGGGGGCGCGGACTGAAGCTTTCTTT. This gives the protein CASSLGQGARTEAFF.

The chain combines TRBV5-8 with TRBJ1-2, with 7 bases fitting TRBD1. This CDR3 region has 16 residues. Trimming took 0 bases from V and 3 from J; bases not matched to a gene: 8. Germline V gene data show CDR1 as SGHTS and CDR2 as YDEGEE. CDR3 bases: TGTGCCAGCAGCTTGGGTCAACAGGGGAGAGACTATGGCTACACCTTC. Protein product: CASSLGQQGRDYGYTF. The full variable domain, with the rest looked up from reference TRBV5-8 and TRBJ1-2, is EAGVTQSPTHLIKTRGQQATLRCSPISGHTSVYWYQQALGLGLQFLLWYDEGEERNRGNFPPRFSGRQFPNYSSELNVNALELEDSALYLCASSLGQQGRDYGYTFGSGTRLTVV.

This chain uses TRBV7-2 with TRBJ2-5; 13 bases line up with TRBD2. The junction had 3 bases not matched to a gene; V was cut back by 4 bases and J by 1 base. CDR1 SGHTA and CDR2 FQGNSA come from the germline V gene. This CDR3 is 16 amino acids long. In nucleotides, the CDR3 is TGTGCCAGCAGCTCCCGACTAGCGGGGGGCCAAGAGACCCAGTACTTC. It translates to CASSSRLAGGQETQYF. The whole variable domain, filled in from reference TRBV7-2 and TRBJ2-5, reads GAGVSQSPSNKVTEKGKDVELRCDPISGHTALYWYRQSLGQGLEFLIYFQGNSAPDKSGLPSDRFSAERTGGSVSTLTIQRTQQEDSAVYLCASSSRLAGGQETQYFGPGTRLLVL.

As regards this clone: Other DNA sequences in the same sample also yield this CDR3. The chain uses TRBV11-2 and TRBJ2-7; tentatively, D is TRBD2 (5 bases). The CDR3 spans 11 residues. The V end lost 5 bases, the J end lost 3 bases, and 5 bases lay between the germline ends. Germline V gene sequence: CDR1 SGHAT, CDR2 FQNNGV. The CDR3 sequence: CASSRGYEQYF. DNA of the CDR3: TGTGCCAGCAGCCGGGGCTACGAGCAGTACTTC.